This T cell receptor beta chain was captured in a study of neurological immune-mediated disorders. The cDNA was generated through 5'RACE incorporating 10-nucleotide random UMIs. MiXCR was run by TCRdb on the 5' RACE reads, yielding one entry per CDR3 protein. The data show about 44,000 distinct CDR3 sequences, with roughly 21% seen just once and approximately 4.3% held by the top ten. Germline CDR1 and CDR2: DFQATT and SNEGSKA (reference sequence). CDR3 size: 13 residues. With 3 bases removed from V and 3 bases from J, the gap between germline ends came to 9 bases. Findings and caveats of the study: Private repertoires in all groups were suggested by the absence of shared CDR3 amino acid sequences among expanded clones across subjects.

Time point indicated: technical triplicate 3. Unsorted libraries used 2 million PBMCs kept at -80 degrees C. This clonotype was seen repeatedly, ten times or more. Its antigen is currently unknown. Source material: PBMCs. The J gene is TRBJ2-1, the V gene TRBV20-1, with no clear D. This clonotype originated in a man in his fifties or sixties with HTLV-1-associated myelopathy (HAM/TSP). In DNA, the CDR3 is TGCAGTGCTAGCATCCGGATCTACAATGAGCAGTTCTTC. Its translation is CSASIRIYNEQFF.